This T cell receptor (beta chain) was profiled in a study of monozygotic twins with inflammatory bowel disease. Germline CDR1 reads MNHEY; CDR2 reads SMNVEV (reference sequence). This CDR3 is built from 13 residues. Sampling involved one blood draw (roughly 2.5 ml) for every donor. The study's findings and limits: Compared with healthy twins, IBD patients shared fewer clonotypes with others, especially with disease activity.

Regarding this clonotype: Its antigen is unknown.

Each UMI, carrying a 6-nucleotide sample barcode, came from template switching. Two rounds of nested PCR, of roughly 15 and 9 cycles, were run on TCRalpha and TCRbeta cDNA. TCRdb re-called the 5' RACE reads and shows each CDR3 protein once, DNA omitted. The ten most abundant clones cover 5% to 6% of a sample with hundreds of thousands of distinct CDR3 sequences. The receptor comes from a human donor with ulcerative colitis or Crohn's disease, or a healthy co-twin of an affected twin (not recorded which). The sequenced sample consisted of blood. The chain uses TRBV27 and TRBJ2-7. The CDR3 region is CASSLDKAYEQYF.